This T cell receptor (beta chain) originates from a study of response to subunit inactivated influenza vaccine. Findings and limits, study-wide: Authors suggested that a seasonal influenza vaccination recruits few new T cells each time.

TCRdb reprocessed the RT-PCR reads via MiXCR and lists one record per CDR3 protein. Of around 790,000 distinct CDR3 sequences listed, 21% were seen once; the top ten hold roughly 10%. Comments on this clonotype: Its antigen is currently unknown.

This TCR derives from a man aged 50 or older who received an inactivated influenza vaccine. Sequenced here: PBMCs from blood, sampled more than 4 days after vaccination.

CDR3 nucleotide sequence: TGCAGTGCTAGAGGGACTAGCGGGGGGGCCCTGGATACGCAGTATTTT. Protein: CSARGTSGGALDTQYF. V gene TRBV20-1 combines with J gene TRBJ2-3, with 15 bases lining up with TRBD2. V lost 1 base, J lost 6 bases, and 5 bases stayed unmatched. Per germline, CDR1 DFQATT and CDR2 SNEGSKA (reference sequence). The CDR3 runs to 16 residues.